The present T cell receptor beta chain was sequenced within a study of spatial heterogeneity in lung cancer. Study context: Sequencing covered available follow-up PBMC samples collected a median of roughly 22 months after resection. Beta-chain sequences were consistently detected more often than alpha-chain sequences.

TCRdb fed the 5' RACE reads into MiXCR, producing one record per CDR3 protein. Seen here are roughly 120,000 distinct CDR3 sequences, 12% observed once, and the top ten hold around 16%. There are a few counts of this clonotype. The time point: blood at routine non-recurrence follow-up after resection. Unsorted samples of tumor, nontumor lung or frozen PBMC had their whole RNA sequenced. The ends were cut back, 1 base at V and 7 bases at J, with 17 bases in the middle. CDR3 length: 16 residues. Germline assignment: CDR1 SGHTA and CDR2 FQGNSA. The sample consisted of PBMCs, taken at follow-up. The receptor was derived from a male donor with early-stage non-small cell lung cancer. The rearrangement links TRBV7-2 to TRBJ2-1; a weak D match, TRBD1 (6 bases). The DNA for the CDR3 is TGTGCCAGCAGCTTAGTGGGCAGGGGTTGGAGGAATGAGCAGTTCTTC. Protein: CASSLVGRGWRNEQFF. Complete variable domain (other parts from reference TRBV7-2 and TRBJ2-1): GAGVSQSPSNKVTEKGKDVELRCDPISGHTALYWYRQSLGQGLEFLIYFQGNSAPDKSGLPSDRFSAERTGGSVSTLTIQRTQQEDSAVYLCASSLVGRGWRNEQFFGPGTRLTVL.